This T cell receptor beta chain was sequenced in a study of T cell responses to AZD1222 COVID-19 vaccine. Study-level findings and limits: No day 14 peak samples; only post-peak repertoires were characterized. With dominance at 160-218 and 743-854, vaccine-associated CD4 TCRs spanned spike. A mostly white British donor set with more females was recruited, and clonal diversity was possibly underestimated.

A word on this clone: Antigen specificity is unknown. Given the absence of the conserved phenylalanine or tryptophan at the CDR3 end, a read error is likely. The limits of the CDR3 on the DNA are not certain, so only TCRdb's listed CDR3 is given.

The CDR3 is 11 residues long, counting both termini. The assay was immunoSEQ multiplex PCR, and TCRdb's table has in-frame clones only and misses some. The sample carries roughly 200,000 clones, around 93% recorded once. V gene TRBV12-3 or TRBV12-4 combines with J gene TRBJ1-2. This TCR was sampled from an adult in good health. The specimen was peripheral blood, collected on day 0 of MenACWY control vaccination. The CDR3 sequence is CASSFRGTAKV.